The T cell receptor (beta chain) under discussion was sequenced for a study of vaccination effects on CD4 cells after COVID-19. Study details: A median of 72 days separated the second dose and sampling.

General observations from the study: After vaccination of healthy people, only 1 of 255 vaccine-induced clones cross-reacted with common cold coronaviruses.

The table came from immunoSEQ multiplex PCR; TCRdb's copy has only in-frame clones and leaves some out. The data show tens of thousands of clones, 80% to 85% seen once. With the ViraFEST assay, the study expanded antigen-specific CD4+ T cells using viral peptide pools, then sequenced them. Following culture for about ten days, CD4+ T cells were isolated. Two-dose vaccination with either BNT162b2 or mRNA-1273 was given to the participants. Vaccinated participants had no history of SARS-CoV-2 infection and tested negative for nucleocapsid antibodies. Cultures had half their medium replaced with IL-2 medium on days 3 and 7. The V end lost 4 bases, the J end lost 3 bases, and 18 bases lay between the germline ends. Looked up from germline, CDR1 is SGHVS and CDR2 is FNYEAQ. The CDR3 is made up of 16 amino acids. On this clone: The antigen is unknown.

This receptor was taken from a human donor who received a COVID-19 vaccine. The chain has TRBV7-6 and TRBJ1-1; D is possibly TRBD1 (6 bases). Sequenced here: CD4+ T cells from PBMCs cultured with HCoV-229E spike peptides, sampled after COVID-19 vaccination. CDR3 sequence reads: CASSSRGGARDTEAFF. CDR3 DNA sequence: TGTGCCAGCAGCTCCCGCGGGGGGGCGCGGGACACTGAAGCTTTCTTT. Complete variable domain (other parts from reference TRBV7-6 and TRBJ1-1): GAGVSQSPRYKVTKRGQDVALRCDPISGHVSLYWYRQALGQGPEFLTYFNYEAQQDKSGLPNDRFSAERPEGSISTLTIQRTEQRDSAMYRCASSSRGGARDTEAFFGQGTRLTVV.